These 13 T cell receptor beta chains were sequenced from one sample in a study of blood T cell repertoires in COVID-19. Measured with immunoSEQ multiplex PCR; TCRdb has only the in-frame clones, and not every one. Of about 180,000 clones listed, around 83% are singletons. Sequenced material: peripheral blood. These receptors came from a woman in her twenties or thirties with active or convalescent COVID-19.

The chain employs TRBV5-4 and TRBJ2-3; D unclear. Per the germline V gene, CDR1 is SGHNT and CDR2 is YYREEE (reference sequence). The CDR3 contains 14 residues. V lost 3 bases and J lost 2, with 10 bases in between. CDR3 loop: CASSSQTITDTQYF. CDR3 DNA sequence: TGTGCCAGCAGCTCTCAGACAATCACAGATACGCAGTATTTT.

CDR3 bases: TGTGCCACCAGCACCACGACAGGGATTTCTGGCTACACCTTC. It specifies CATSTTTGISGYTF. The chain is built from TRBV15 and TRBJ1-2, with 7 bases that match TRBD1. The CDR3 sequence is 14 residues long. CDR1 is LNHNV and CDR2 is YYDKDF in the germline V gene (reference sequence). Trimming cost V 4 bases and J 7 bases; bases outside gene matches: 9.

The rearrangement uses TRBV28 and TRBJ1-2, with 7 bases that match TRBD1. Germline CDR1 MDHEN, CDR2 SYDVKM. The ends lost 5 bases at V and 9 bases at J; junction bases unmatched: 6. This CDR3 comprises 12 residues. The CDR3 here is CASSPDRVRYTF. The CDR3, as DNA: TGTGCCAGCAGTCCTGACAGGGTTCGCTACACCTTC.

This sequence joins TRBV10-1 and TRBJ2-2, with 8 bases aligning to TRBD2. Losses at the gene ends were 8 bases for V and 5 bases for J; bases not matched to a gene: 7. This CDR3 region has 14 residues. In germline, CDR1 is WNHNN, CDR2 SYGVQD (reference sequence). In DNA, the CDR3 is TGCGCCAGCGGTTGGATAGCGGGAACCGGGGAGCTGTTTTTT. It translates to CASGWIAGTGELFF.

The chain has TRBV7-2 and TRBJ2-7, with 9 bases lining up with TRBD2. The CDR3 consists of 14 residues. Germline CDR1 reads SGHTA; CDR2 reads FQGNSA. V shed 3 bases, J shed 6 bases, and the junction held 6 bases outside the gene matches. CDR3 in amino acids: CASSFRREGLEQYF. The DNA for the CDR3 is TGTGCCAGCAGCTTTAGGCGGGAGGGCCTCGAGCAGTACTTC.

This chain uses TRBV7-6 with TRBJ2-6; no clear D. V was clipped by 0 bases and J by 0 bases, with 6 bases between them. The CDR3 length is 16 residues. Germline CDR1 is SGHVS and CDR2 is FNYEAQ. The CDR3 is CASSLARRSGANVLTF. CDR3 DNA sequence: TGTGCCAGCAGCTTAGCCAGGCGCTCTGGGGCCAACGTCCTGACTTTC.

This sequence joins TRBV3-1 (or the pseudogene TRBV3-2) and TRBJ2-1; 10 bases agree with TRBD2. CDR1 and CDR2 from the germline V gene are LGHDT and YNNKEL (reference sequence). There are 14 residues in the CDR3. Trimming removed 1 base from V and 9 bases from J; junction bases left unmatched: 3. The DNA of the CDR3 is TGTGCCAGCAGCCAAGCTAGCGGGAGCGGTGAGCAGTTCTTC. It specifies CASSQASGSGEQFF.

J is TRBJ1-2 and V is TRBV6-5; 9 nucleotides line up with TRBD1. CDR1 MNHEY and CDR2 SVGAGI come from the germline V gene. This CDR3 region has 14 residues. V was clipped by 4 bases and J by 7 bases; unmatched bases: 7. The CDR3 DNA reads as TGTGCCAGCAGTTCTCTCCGGGACAGGGCTGGCTACACCTTC. Its translation: CASSSLRDRAGYTF.

This chain joins TRBV18 and TRBJ1-2, with 7 positions matching TRBD1. This CDR3 spans 14 amino acids. J lost 7 bases, V lost 6 bases, and 11 bases had no gene match. Germline-derived CDR1 and CDR2 are KGHSH and LQKENI. The CDR3 DNA sequence: TGTGCCAGCTCCGACAGTCAGGGGGAAGGTGGCTACACCTTC. It encodes CASSDSQGEGGYTF. Filled out from reference TRBV18 and TRBJ1-2, the complete variable domain reads NAGVMQNPRHLVRRRGQEARLRCSPMKGHSHVYWYRQLPEEGLKFMVYLQKENIIDESGMPKERFSAEFPKEGPSILRIQQVVRGDSAAYFCASSDSQGEGGYTFGSGTRLTVV.

This sequence joins TRBV24-1 and TRBJ2-1; 13 bases are a match to TRBD2. V lost 4 bases, J lost 6 bases, and 8 bases stayed unmatched. Germline V gives CDR1 KGHDR, CDR2 SFDVKD. The CDR3 sequence is 17 residues long. As DNA, the CDR3 is TGTGCCACCAGTGACCCCCGGACTAGCGGGGGTGTCAATGAGCAGTTCTTC. Its translation: CATSDPRTSGGVNEQFF.

This clone was recorded once. This sequence joins TRBV30 and TRBJ2-7, with D possibly TRBD1 on 6 matching bases. The CDR3 consists of 12 residues. Between the trimmed V and J ends, which lost 5 bases and 4 bases, there was a span of 12 bases. The germline V gene has CDR1 GTSNPN and CDR2 SVGIG (reference sequence). The CDR3 is CAWGGHLYEQYF. For the CDR3, the DNA is TGTGCCTGGGGGGGACATCTTTACGAGCAGTACTTC.

In DNA, the CDR3 is TGTGCCAGCAGCGAGCAGGTTAATCTAGCCAAAAACATTCAGTACTTC. This encodes CASSEQVNLAKNIQYF. The V call is TRBV5-4, the J call TRBJ2-4, with D unclear. CDR1 is SGHNT and CDR2 is YYREEE in the germline V gene (reference sequence). This CDR3 is built from 16 residues. V lost 4 bases to trimming and J lost 0 bases, with 14 bases between them.

This chain links TRBV29-1 with TRBJ2-1; D gene ambiguous. Germline lookup yields CDR1 SQVTM and CDR2 ANQGSEA. There are 15 residues in the CDR3. Trimming removed 1 base at V and 0 bases at J, with 10 bases between. The CDR3 loop is CSVEAARSSYNEQFF. The CDR3 coding sequence is TGCAGCGTTGAAGCGGCTAGAAGCTCCTACAATGAGCAGTTCTTC.